The clone carrying this TCR beta chain was seen at least ten times. Its antigen is unidentified. This sample is drawn from a study of early T cells in non-severe SARS-CoV-2 infection. For the study at large: Sequencing targeted bulk RNA from unsorted whole blood, leaving chains unpaired.

Germline V gene data show CDR1 as DFQATT and CDR2 as SNEGSKA (reference sequence). The V end lost 3 bases, the J end lost 4 bases, and 12 bases lay between the germline ends. The CDR3 has 13 amino acids. Study outcomes and limitations: Lookups in VDJdb leaned toward anti-spike CD8 responses and missed private and CD4 specificities.

Unique molecular identifiers tagged individual cDNA molecules. TCRdb re-derived calls from the 5' RACE reads in MiXCR, one entry per CDR3 protein. In the table there are about 72,000 distinct CDR3 sequences, roughly 10% of which are singletons. The TCR originated in an adult who was a healthcare worker with PCR-confirmed SARS-CoV-2 infection or an uninfected control (not recorded which). The source material was whole blood. The V call is TRBV20-1, the J call TRBJ1-2; D gene unclear. CDR3 protein: CSASRETAYGYTF. The CDR3 DNA sequence: TGCAGTGCTAGTAGAGAGACCGCCTATGGCTACACCTTC.